The sequence of this T cell receptor beta chain was determined in a study of T cells after posttransplantation cyclophosphamide. The protocol was immunoSEQ multiplex PCR, while the TCRdb copy is restricted to in-frame clones and leaves out a portion. The sample was found to contain about 7,700 clones, and every one recurs. In the case of this clone: Its antigen is not identified.

Notes on the study in general: Donor-recipient repertoire similarity was low at 1-2 months, rising over year one. Blood and skin or GI T cell repertoires showed limited TRB overlap. After PTCy, TRB diversity resembled that of CNI/methotrexate controls.

CDR3 size: 15 residues. V was pared by 3 bases and J by 7 bases, with 4 bases of the junction left unmatched. CDR1 is SGHRS, CDR2 YFSETQ, per germline. A marrow graft followed busulfan-fludarabine conditioning, with cyclophosphamide on days +3 and +4. Sequences were derived from PBMCs, sampled 90 to 100 days after allogeneic stem cell transplant with posttransplant cyclophosphamide. The gene calls are TRBV5-1 and TRBJ2-3; 14 bases are shared with TRBD2. This TCR was sampled from a female patient in her 60s who received an allogeneic stem cell transplant from an unrelated donor, was CMV-positive, and had acute GVHD only. The graft donor may be the source of some T cells. CDR3 protein: CASSWTSGGLNTQYF. The DNA of the CDR3 is TGCGCCAGCAGCTGGACTAGCGGGGGGTTGAATACGCAGTATTTT.